This entry lists 9 T cell receptor beta chains sequenced from one sample in a study of lymphopenia after photon versus proton radiotherapy. Measured with immunoSEQ multiplex PCR; TCRdb has only the in-frame clones, and not every one. The table includes more than 70,000 clones, about 86% detected once. The material sequenced was peripheral blood, taken from a patient treated with proton-based radiotherapy. The origin of the receptors is a man in his fifties or sixties with pancreatic cancer.

J is TRBJ1-1 and V is TRBV21-1; the table's D call of TRBD1 was not tested on the DNA. TRBV21-1 is classified as a pseudogene. The CDR3 contains 15 residues. CDR3 region: CASSAQGAGFTEAFF. CDR3 coding DNA: TGTGCCAGCAGCGCCCAGGGGGCCGGTTTCACTGAAGCTTTCTTT.

V usage is TRBV6-4 and J usage is TRBJ2-1; 12 nucleotides line up with TRBD2. V lost 5 bases to trimming and J lost 10 bases; unmatched junction nucleotides: 3. This CDR3 has 13 residues. The germline gives CDR1 MRHNA, CDR2 SNTAGT. CDR3: CASSKLAGGEQFF. CDR3 nucleotides: TGTGCCAGCAGTAAACTAGCGGGAGGCGAGCAGTTCTTC.

J is TRBJ2-2 and V is TRBV2, with 9 bases matching TRBD1. Trimming took 4 bases from V and 2 from J; bases not matched to a gene: 2. Germline CDR1 reads SNHLY; CDR2 reads FYNNEI. The CDR3 covers 15 residues. This CDR3 is CASSATGGNTGELFF. For the CDR3, the DNA is TGTGCCAGCAGTGCGACAGGGGGAAACACCGGGGAGCTGTTTTTT.

This chain uses TRBV15 with TRBJ2-7, with D tentatively TRBD2 (10 bases). The CDR3 runs 21 residues. V was trimmed by 8 bases and J by 2 bases, leaving 37 bases between them. The germline CDR1 and CDR2 sequences are LNHNV and YYDKDF (reference sequence). The CDR3 sequence is CATGPGTGLGLAGVSTYEQYF. The CDR3 DNA reads as TGTGCCACCGGACCCGGGACAGGGTTGGGGCTAGCGGGAGTGAGCACCTACGAGCAGTACTTC.

In its sample, this clone was seen a few times. This chain links TRBV19 with TRBJ1-1; 8 nucleotides agree with TRBD1. Per germline, CDR1 LNHDA and CDR2 SQIVND (reference sequence). V lost 3 bases to trimming and J lost 1 base; unmatched junction nucleotides: 4. The CDR3 is 15 residues long. The CDR3 DNA reads TGTGCCAGTAGTATCCAGGGGGCTGCGAACACTGAAGCTTTCTTT. Amino acid sequence: CASSIQGAANTEAFF.

The chain uses TRBV28 and TRBJ2-5, with a possible D match to TRBD2 (6 bases). Germline V gives CDR1 MDHEN, CDR2 SYDVKM. This CDR3 comprises 14 residues. V was clipped by 7 bases and J by 2 bases, with 14 bases between them. CDR3 DNA: TGTGCCAGCAACTTGCCCGGGGGACAAGAGACCCAGTACTTC. Protein sequence: CASNLPGGQETQYF.

CDR3 coding DNA: TGCGCCAGCAGCCCCGGCGGGCAGGGCGCTGAAAAACTGTTTTTT. Protein sequence: CASSPGGQGAEKLFF. The J gene is TRBJ1-4, the V gene TRBV5-1; tentative D call: TRBD1 (5 bases). Per germline, CDR1 SGHRS and CDR2 YFSETQ. This CDR3 spans 15 amino acids. V was shortened by 4 bases and J by 7 bases, with 17 bases between the two germline ends. The variable domain in full, completed from reference TRBV5-1 and TRBJ1-4, reads KAGVTQTPRYLIKTRGQQVTLSCSPISGHRSVSWYQQTPGQGLQFLFEYFSETQRNKGNFPGRFSGRQFSNSRSEMNVSTLELGDSALYLCASSPGGQGAEKLFFGSGTQLSVL.

V usage is TRBV27 and J usage is TRBJ1-5, with 11 bases identical to TRBD1. V lost 4 bases and J lost 1; bases outside the gene matches: 3. The V gene's germline CDR1 is MNHEY and CDR2 SMNVEV (reference sequence). The CDR3 is 16 residues long. The CDR3 is CASSWTGGLSNQPQHF. For the CDR3, the DNA is TGTGCCAGCAGTTGGACAGGGGGCTTGAGCAATCAGCCCCAGCATTTT.

The chain carries TRBV28 and TRBJ1-2; 9 bases fit TRBD1. Losses at the gene ends were 4 bases for V and 5 bases for J; bases not matched to a gene: 8. The V gene's germline CDR1 is MDHEN and CDR2 SYDVKM. This CDR3 contains 15 residues. The CDR3 nucleotides read TGTGCCAGCAGTTCCTCCGGGACAGGGATGTATGGCTACACCTTC. Translating gives CASSSSGTGMYGYTF.